The 15 T cell receptor beta chains in this list originate from one sample, sequenced in a study of blood T cell repertoires in COVID-19. Here immunoSEQ multiplex PCR was the method, and the copy in TCRdb shows in-frame clones only, minus some. The sample comprises about 300,000 clones, about nine tenths of which are singletons, and 6.3% rests with the top ten. The source material was peripheral blood. Receptor source: a woman between 50 and 59 years old with COVID-19, enrolled during active disease.

The gene calls are TRBV10-3 and TRBJ2-1; 12 nucleotides align to TRBD2. In germline, CDR1 is ENHRY, CDR2 SYGVKD. The V and J ends lost 7 bases and 7 bases, in that order; junction bases with no gene match: 5. This CDR3 region has 14 residues. CDR3 residues: CAINLAGGPNEQFF. The CDR3 DNA reads as TGTGCCATCAACCTAGCGGGAGGGCCAAATGAGCAGTTCTTC.

This rearrangement joins TRBV18 to TRBJ2-7, with D hard to call. CDR1 and CDR2 (germline): KGHSH, LQKENI. The CDR3 extends over 11 amino acids. Trimming shortened V by 3 bases and J by 3 bases, and 3 bases separated the two germline ends. CDR3 coding DNA: TGTGCCAGCTCACCCCTCTACGAGCAGTACTTC. Protein sequence: CASSPLYEQYF.

V is TRBV5-1 and J is TRBJ2-1; 12 nucleotides line up with TRBD1. CDR1 is SGHRS, CDR2 YFSETQ, per germline. Germline trimming cut 6 bases from V and 9 bases from J; bases unmatched to any gene: 16. The CDR3 loop spans 17 amino acids. The CDR3 DNA follows: TGCGCCAGCACTGGGGGGACAGGGGGCTATCGCGGCGGTGAGCAGTTCTTC. It codes for CASTGGTGGYRGGEQFF. The full variable domain, completed using reference TRBV5-1 and TRBJ2-1, is KAGVTQTPRYLIKTRGQQVTLSCSPISGHRSVSWYQQTPGQGLQFLFEYFSETQRNKGNFPGRFSGRQFSNSRSEMNVSTLELGDSALYLCASTGGTGGYRGGEQFFGPGTRLTVL.

The chain couples TRBV6-1 to TRBJ1-4; D may be TRBD1 (5 bases). Trimming shortened V by 1 base and J by 2 bases, and 20 bases separated the two germline ends. CDR3 size: 19 residues. CDR1 and CDR2 from the germline V gene are MNHNS and SASEGT. CDR3 in DNA: TGTGCCAGCAGTGAAGGCGGGGGATTGGTCTCGGGGACTAATGAAAAACTGTTTTTT. Translated, it gives CASSEGGGLVSGTNEKLFF.

CDR3 coding DNA: TGTGCCAGTCGGACTAGCGGGTCGATAAGCTCCTACGAGCAGTACTTC. Encoded protein: CASRTSGSISSYEQYF. V gene TRBV19 combines with J gene TRBJ2-7; 11 bases map to TRBD2. Germline-derived CDR1 and CDR2 are LNHDA and SQIVND (reference sequence). The CDR3 contains 16 residues. The junction had 9 bases not matched to a gene; V was cut back by 8 bases and J by 0 bases.

This chain uses TRBV28 with TRBJ1-4; 8 bases map to TRBD1. V trimming: 6 bases; J trimming: 5 bases; junction bases outside the gene matches: 8. The length of the CDR3 is 15 residues. Germline lookup yields CDR1 MDHEN and CDR2 SYDVKM. This CDR3 reads CASRTLDRENEKLFF. Here the CDR3 DNA reads TGTGCCAGCAGAACCTTGGACAGGGAGAATGAAAAACTGTTTTTT.

Concerning this clone itself: Other DNA sequences from this sample encode an identical CDR3 as well. J is TRBJ1-1 and V is TRBV5-1; 7 nucleotides match TRBD1. Germline trimming cut 2 bases from V and 1 base from J; bases unmatched to any gene: 2. Germline values: CDR1 SGHRS, CDR2 YFSETQ. The CDR3 length is 14 residues. In DNA, the CDR3 is TGCGCCAGCAGCTTAGGACAGGCGAACACTGAAGCTTTCTTT. Translated, it gives CASSLGQANTEAFF.

The rearrangement uses TRBV15 and TRBJ1-1, with 7 positions matching TRBD1. CDR3 length: 16 amino acids. V gave up 3 bases and J gave up 1 base; unmatched junction bases: 8. The germline gives CDR1 LNHNV, CDR2 YYDKDF (reference sequence). In DNA, the CDR3 is TGTGCCACCAGCAGTACAGGGGATTGGAGGAACACTGAAGCTTTCTTT. Its protein is CATSSTGDWRNTEAFF.

V and J are TRBV7-2 and TRBJ2-7, with D possibly being TRBD2 (6 bases). V shed 5 bases and J shed 9 bases, with 14 bases lying between them. The CDR3 runs to 12 residues. Germline V gives CDR1 SGHTA, CDR2 FQGNSA. CDR3 amino acids: CASSRSSEGQYF. Here the CDR3 DNA reads TGTGCCAGCAGCCGTTCCTCGGAGGGGCAGTACTTC.

CDR3 in DNA: TGTGCCAGCAGCTTACGACAGGCGGGTGAAGCTTTCTTT. This gives the protein CASSLRQAGEAFF. The V gene is TRBV7-3, the J gene TRBJ1-1; a weak D match, TRBD1 (6 bases). Trimming stripped 2 bases from V and 7 bases from J, with 11 bases between. There are 13 residues in the CDR3. Per the germline V gene, CDR1 is SGHTA and CDR2 is FQGTGA.

This sequence joins TRBV6-2 or TRBV6-3 and TRBJ2-6; no clear D gene. The germline CDR1 and CDR2 sequences are MNHEY and SVGEGT. The CDR3 has 13 amino acids. V lost 4 bases to trimming and J lost 4 bases, with 5 bases between them. For the CDR3, the DNA is TGTGCCAGCAGTTTAGCCGGGGCCAACGTCCTGACTTTC. Amino acids: CASSLAGANVLTF.

The chain combines TRBV28 with TRBJ1-1; tentatively, D is TRBD1 (5 bases). With 6 bases removed from V and 6 bases from J, the gap between germline ends came to 17 bases. CDR1 is MDHEN, CDR2 SYDVKM, per germline. This CDR3 has 14 residues. The CDR3 spells CASRSWGGVPEAFF. In nucleotides, the CDR3 is TGTGCCAGCAGGTCATGGGGAGGGGTGCCTGAAGCTTTCTTT.

A single count supports this clone. The chain is built from TRBV6-5 and TRBJ2-1, with D possibly TRBD1 on 6 matching bases. Deletions cut 8 bases from V and 7 bases from J, with 21 bases between. The length of the CDR3 is 15 residues. Germline assignment: CDR1 MNHEY and CDR2 SVGAGI. The CDR3 bases are TGTGCCAGCGGCTTGGGACAAGGCCCACGGAATGAGCAGTTCTTC. This sequence encodes CASGLGQGPRNEQFF.

The rearrangement links TRBV5-1 to TRBJ2-5; D not certain. This CDR3 spans 15 amino acids. From germline, CDR1 is SGHRS and CDR2 YFSETQ. V was clipped by 2 bases and J by 4 bases, with 15 bases between them. The DNA for the CDR3 is TGCGCCAGCAGCTTAACTAAACAAGTCGGAGAGACCCAGTACTTC. Translating gives CASSLTKQVGETQYF.

Turning to this clone: The same CDR3 is also encoded by other DNA sequences in this sample. The chain couples TRBV9 to TRBJ2-2; D is uncertain. This CDR3 comprises 14 residues. V was shortened by 0 bases and J by 2 bases, with 5 bases between the two germline ends. Germline V lookup: CDR1 SGDLS, CDR2 YYNGEE. This chain's CDR3 is CASSVASNTGELFF. The DNA of the CDR3 is TGTGCCAGCAGCGTAGCGAGTAACACCGGGGAGCTGTTTTTT.